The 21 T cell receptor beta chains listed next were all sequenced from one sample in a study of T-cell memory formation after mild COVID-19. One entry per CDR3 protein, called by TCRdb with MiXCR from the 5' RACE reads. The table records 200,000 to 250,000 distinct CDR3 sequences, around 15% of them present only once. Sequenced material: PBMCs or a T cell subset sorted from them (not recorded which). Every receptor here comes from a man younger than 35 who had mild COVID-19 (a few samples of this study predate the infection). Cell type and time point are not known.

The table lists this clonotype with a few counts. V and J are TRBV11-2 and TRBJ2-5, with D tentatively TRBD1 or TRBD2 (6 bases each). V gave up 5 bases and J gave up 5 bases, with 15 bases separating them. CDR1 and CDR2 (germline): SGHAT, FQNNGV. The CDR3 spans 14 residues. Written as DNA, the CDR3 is TGTGCCAGCAGCGATAAAAGAGGGGGGGAGACCCAGTACTTC. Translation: CASSDKRGGETQYF. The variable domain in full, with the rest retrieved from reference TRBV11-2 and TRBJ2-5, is EAGVAQSPRYKIIEKRQSVAFWCNPISGHATLYWYQQILGQGPKLLIQFQNNGVVDDSQLPKDRFSAERLKGVDSTLKIQPAKLEDSAVYLCASSDKRGGETQYFGPGTRLLVL.

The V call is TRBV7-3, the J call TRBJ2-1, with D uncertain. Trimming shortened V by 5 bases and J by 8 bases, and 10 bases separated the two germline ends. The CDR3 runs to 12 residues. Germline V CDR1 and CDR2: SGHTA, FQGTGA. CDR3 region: CASSTTGDEQFF. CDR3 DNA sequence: TGTGCCAGCAGCACGACGGGCGATGAGCAGTTCTTC. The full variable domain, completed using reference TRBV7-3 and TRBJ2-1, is GAGVSQTPSNKVTEKGKYVELRCDPISGHTALYWYRQSLGQGPEFLIYFQGTGAADDSGLPNDRFFAVRPEGSVSTLKIQRTERGDSAVYLCASSTTGDEQFFGPGTRLTVL.

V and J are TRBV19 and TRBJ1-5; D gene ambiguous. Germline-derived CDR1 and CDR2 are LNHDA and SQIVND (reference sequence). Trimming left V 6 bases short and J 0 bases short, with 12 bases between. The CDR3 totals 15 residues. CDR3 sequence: CASRILWSSNQPQHF. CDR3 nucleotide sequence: TGTGCCAGTAGGATATTATGGAGTAGCAATCAGCCCCAGCATTTT.

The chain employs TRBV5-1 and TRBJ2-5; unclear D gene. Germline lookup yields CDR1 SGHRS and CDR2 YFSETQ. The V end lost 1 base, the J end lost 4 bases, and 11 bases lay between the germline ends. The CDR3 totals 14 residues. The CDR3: CASSLSNGRETQYF. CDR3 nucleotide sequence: TGCGCCAGCAGCTTGTCCAACGGGCGAGAGACCCAGTACTTC.

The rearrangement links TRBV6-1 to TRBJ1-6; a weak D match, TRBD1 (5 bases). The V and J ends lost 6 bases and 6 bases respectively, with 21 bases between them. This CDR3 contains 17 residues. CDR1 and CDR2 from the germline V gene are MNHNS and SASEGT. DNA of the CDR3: TGTGCCAGCAGCTCAGATTTCGGGACGGTCGGTAATTCACCCCTCCACTTT. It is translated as CASSSDFGTVGNSPLHF.

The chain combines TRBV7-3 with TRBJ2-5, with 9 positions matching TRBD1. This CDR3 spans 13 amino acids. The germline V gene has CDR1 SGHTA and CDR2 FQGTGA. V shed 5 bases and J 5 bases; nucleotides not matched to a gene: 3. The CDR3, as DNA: TGTGCCAGCAGCCAAGGACAGGGGGAGACCCAGTACTTC. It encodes CASSQGQGETQYF.

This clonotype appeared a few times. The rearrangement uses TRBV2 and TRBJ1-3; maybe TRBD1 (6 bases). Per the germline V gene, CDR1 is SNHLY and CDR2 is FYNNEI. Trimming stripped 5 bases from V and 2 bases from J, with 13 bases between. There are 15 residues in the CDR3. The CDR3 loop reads CASSQQGLAGNTIYF. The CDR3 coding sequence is TGTGCCAGCAGTCAACAGGGCTTAGCTGGAAACACCATATATTTT.

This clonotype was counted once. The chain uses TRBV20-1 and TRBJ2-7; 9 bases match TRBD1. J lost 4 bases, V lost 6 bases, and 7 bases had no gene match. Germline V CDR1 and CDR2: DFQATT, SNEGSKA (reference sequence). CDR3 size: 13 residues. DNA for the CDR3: TGCAGTGCCATCCGGGACAGGGAGTACGAGCAGTACGTC. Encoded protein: CSAIRDREYEQYV.

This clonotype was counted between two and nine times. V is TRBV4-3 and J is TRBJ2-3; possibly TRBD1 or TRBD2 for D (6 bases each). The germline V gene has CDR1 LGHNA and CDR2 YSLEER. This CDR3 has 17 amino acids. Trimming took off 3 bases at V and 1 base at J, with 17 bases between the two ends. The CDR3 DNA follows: TGCGCCAGCAGCCAGATGGCCGGGGGCGGGGGCACAGATACGCAGTATTTT. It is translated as CASSQMAGGGGTDTQYF.

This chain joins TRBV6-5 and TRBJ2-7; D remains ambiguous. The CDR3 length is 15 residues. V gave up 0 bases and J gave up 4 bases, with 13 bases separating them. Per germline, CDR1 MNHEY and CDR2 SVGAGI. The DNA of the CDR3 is TGTGCCAGCAGTTACTCGTTGGTCAGCCGTTACGAGCAGTACTTC. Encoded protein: CASSYSLVSRYEQYF.

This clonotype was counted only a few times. The CDR3 reads CASSPPRAGVLQETQYF. The CDR3, as DNA: TGTGCCAGCTCACCACCTCGAGCGGGGGTACTCCAAGAGACCCAGTACTTC. The chain carries TRBV18 and TRBJ2-5; TRBD2 matches 8 bases. The length of the CDR3 is 17 residues. Germline loops: CDR1 KGHSH, CDR2 LQKENI. V shed 0 bases, J shed 1 base, and the junction held 7 bases outside the gene matches.

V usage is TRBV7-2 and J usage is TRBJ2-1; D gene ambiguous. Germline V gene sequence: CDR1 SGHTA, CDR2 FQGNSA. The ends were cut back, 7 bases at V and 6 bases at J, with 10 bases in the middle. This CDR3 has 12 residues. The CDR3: CASNFPPNEQFF. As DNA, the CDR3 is TGTGCCAGCAACTTCCCTCCCAATGAGCAGTTCTTC.

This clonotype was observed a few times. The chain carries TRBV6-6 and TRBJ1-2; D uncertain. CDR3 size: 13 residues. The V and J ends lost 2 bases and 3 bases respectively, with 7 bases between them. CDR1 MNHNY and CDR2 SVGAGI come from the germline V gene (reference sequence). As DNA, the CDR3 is TGTGCCAGCAGTTACGGGGTGTACTATGGCTACACCTTC. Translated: CASSYGVYYGYTF.

The CDR3 loop reads CASSLVAQGGTEAFF. CDR3 sequence (DNA): TGTGCCAGCAGCTTAGTAGCTCAGGGGGGCACTGAAGCTTTCTTT. The chain is built from TRBV7-2 and TRBJ1-1, with 7 bases aligning to TRBD1. Germline V gene data show CDR1 as SGHTA and CDR2 as FQGNSA. V gave up 1 base and J gave up 4 bases; unmatched junction bases: 6. The CDR3 is 15 amino acids.

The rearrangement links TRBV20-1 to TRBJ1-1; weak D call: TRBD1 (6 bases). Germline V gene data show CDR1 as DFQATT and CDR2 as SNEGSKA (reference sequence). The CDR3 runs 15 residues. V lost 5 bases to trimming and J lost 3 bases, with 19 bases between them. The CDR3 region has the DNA TGCAGTGCTCCCGGGGCCCAGAGGGGGGACACTGAAGCTTTCTTT. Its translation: CSAPGAQRGDTEAFF.

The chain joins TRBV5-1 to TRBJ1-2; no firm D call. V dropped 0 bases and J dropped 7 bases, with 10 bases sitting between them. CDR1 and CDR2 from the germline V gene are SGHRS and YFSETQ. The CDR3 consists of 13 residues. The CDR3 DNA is TGCGCCAGCAGCTTGGACCCGGGTCGTGGCTACACCTTC. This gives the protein CASSLDPGRGYTF.

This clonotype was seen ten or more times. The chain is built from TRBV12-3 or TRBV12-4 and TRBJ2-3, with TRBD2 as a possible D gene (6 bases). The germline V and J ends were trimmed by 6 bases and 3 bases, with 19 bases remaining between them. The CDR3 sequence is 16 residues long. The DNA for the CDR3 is TGTGCCAGCAGCCTGCCGCCGGGAGCGGTTACAGATACGCAGTATTTT. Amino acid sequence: CASSLPPGAVTDTQYF.

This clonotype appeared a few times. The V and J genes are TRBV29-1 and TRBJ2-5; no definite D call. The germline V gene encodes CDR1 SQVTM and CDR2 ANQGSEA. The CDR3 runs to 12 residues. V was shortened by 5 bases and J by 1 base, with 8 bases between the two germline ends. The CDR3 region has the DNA TGCAGCGTTTTTACAGTCCAAGAGACCCAGTACTTC. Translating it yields CSVFTVQETQYF.

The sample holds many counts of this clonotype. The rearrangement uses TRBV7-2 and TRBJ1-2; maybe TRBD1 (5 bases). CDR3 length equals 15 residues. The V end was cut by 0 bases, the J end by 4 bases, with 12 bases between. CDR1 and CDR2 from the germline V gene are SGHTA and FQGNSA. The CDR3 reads CASSLARRQSYGYTF. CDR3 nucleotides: TGTGCCAGCAGCTTAGCGCGGAGACAGTCCTATGGCTACACCTTC.

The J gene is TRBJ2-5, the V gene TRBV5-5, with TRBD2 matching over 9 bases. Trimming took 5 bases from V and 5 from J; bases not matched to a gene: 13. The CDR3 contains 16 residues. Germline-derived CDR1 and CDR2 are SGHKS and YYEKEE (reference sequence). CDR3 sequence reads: CASSSRLAELGETQYF. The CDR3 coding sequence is TGTGCCAGCAGTTCAAGACTAGCGGAATTGGGGGAGACCCAGTACTTC. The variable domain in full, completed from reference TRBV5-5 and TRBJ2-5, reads DAGVTQSPTHLIKTRGQQVTLRCSPISGHKSVSWYQQVLGQGPQFIFQYYEKEERGRGNFPDRFSARQFPNYSSELNVNALLLGDSALYLCASSSRLAELGETQYFGPGTRLLVL.

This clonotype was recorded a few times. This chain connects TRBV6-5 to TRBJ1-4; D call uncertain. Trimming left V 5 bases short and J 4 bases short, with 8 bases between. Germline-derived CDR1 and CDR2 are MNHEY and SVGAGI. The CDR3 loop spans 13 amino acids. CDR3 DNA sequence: TGTGCCAGCAGTCGGGATGTTAATGAAAAACTGTTTTTT. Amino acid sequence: CASSRDVNEKLFF.